Shown below are 25 T cell receptor beta chains from a single sample sequenced in a study of T cell clonotyping in hematopoietic cell transplantation. Time point denoted: recipient sample about 28 days before transplant, after cytoreduction. Using immunoSEQ multiplex PCR, the repertoire was profiled, and TCRdb retains in-frame clones only, with some absent. The table shows more than 25,000 clones, with 93% occurring only once. Sample: peripheral blood mononuclear cells, taken before stem cell transplant. Receptor source: a man in his forties or fifties with acute myeloid leukemia. Some clones in this sample may be carry-over from other donors' samples.

The rearrangement joins TRBV7-9 to TRBJ1-5, with 7 bases identical to TRBD1. Looked up from germline, CDR1 is SEHNR and CDR2 is FQNEAQ (reference sequence). V trimming: 1 base; J trimming: 0 bases; junction bases outside the gene matches: 12. The CDR3 length is 19 residues. This chain's CDR3 is CASSLDETGTSYSNQPQHF. The CDR3 bases are TGTGCCAGCAGCTTAGATGAGACAGGGACCTCGTATAGCAATCAGCCCCAGCATTTT.

DNA for the CDR3: TGTGCCAGCAGCATTGGACAGGGCGCAGATAATCAGCCCCAGCATTTT. It encodes CASSIGQGADNQPQHF. The chain has TRBV9 and TRBJ1-5, with TRBD1 matching 8 bases. The CDR3 is made up of 16 amino acids. J lost 4 bases, V lost 4 bases, and 10 bases had no gene match. From germline, CDR1 is SGDLS and CDR2 YYNGEE.

This rearrangement joins TRBV2 to TRBJ1-3, with D perhaps TRBD1 (6 bases). Germline CDR1 reads SNHLY; CDR2 reads FYNNEI. This CDR3 spans 19 amino acids. Deletions cut 8 bases from V and 3 bases from J, with 29 bases between. The CDR3 nucleotides are TGTGCCAGCCTCGGATGGACAGCCCCCGGCAGAACGGGTGGAAACACCATATATTTT. Its protein product is CASLGWTAPGRTGGNTIYF.

The rearrangement links TRBV7-2 to TRBJ2-2; D remains ambiguous. Trimming took 4 bases from V and 2 from J, leaving 11 bases between them. The germline V gene has CDR1 SGHTA and CDR2 FQGNSA. The CDR3 covers 15 residues. CDR3 DNA: TGTGCCAGCAGCTCAGACCGGCCAAACACCGGGGAGCTGTTTTTT. Translated: CASSSDRPNTGELFF.

The gene calls are TRBV2 and TRBJ2-5, with 8 bases aligning to TRBD2. The CDR3 spans 15 residues. The J segment lost 1 base and the V segment lost 8 bases, leaving 9 bases of the junction unmatched. Germline V lookup: CDR1 SNHLY, CDR2 FYNNEI. CDR3 DNA: TGTGCCAGCTACTCGGCGCGGGGGGCCCAAGAGACCCAGTACTTC. Amino acids: CASYSARGAQETQYF. Together with reference TRBV2 and TRBJ2-5, the CDR3 gives the full variable domain: EPEVTQTPSHQVTQMGQEVILRCVPISNHLYFYWYRQILGQKVEFLVSFYNNEISEKSEIFDDQFSVERPDGSNFTLKIRSTKLEDSAMYFCASYSARGAQETQYFGPGTRLLVL.

The V gene is TRBV19, the J gene TRBJ1-5, with a tentative D call TRBD1 (6 bases). Per the germline V gene, CDR1 is LNHDA and CDR2 is SQIVND (reference sequence). This CDR3 is 15 amino acids long. V was cut by 7 bases and J by 2 bases, with 15 bases left in between. CDR3 residues: CASTPWGHGNQPQHF. The DNA for the CDR3 is TGTGCCAGTACCCCATGGGGGCACGGCAATCAGCCCCAGCATTTT.

The chain couples TRBV5-5 to TRBJ2-3; D gene ambiguous. V lost 4 bases and J lost 8, with 11 bases in between. The CDR3 has 12 residues. The germline CDR1 and CDR2 sequences are SGHKS and YYEKEE (reference sequence). The CDR3 sequence is CASSPPPGTQYF. In DNA form, the CDR3 reads TGTGCCAGCAGCCCCCCCCCGGGTACGCAGTATTTT.

V is TRBV7-9 and J is TRBJ2-7, with D perhaps matching TRBD1 or TRBD2 (5 bases each). V was clipped by 4 bases and J by 3 bases, with 13 bases between them. Germline CDR1 is SEHNR and CDR2 is FQNEAQ (reference sequence). The CDR3 has 14 residues. The CDR3: CASSYPGRSYEQYF. In nucleotides, the CDR3 is TGTGCCAGCAGCTACCCGGGACGGAGCTACGAGCAGTACTTC. The entire variable domain, with the rest obtained from reference TRBV7-9 and TRBJ2-7, is as follows: DTGVSQNPRHKITKRGQNVTFRCDPISEHNRLYWYRQTLGQGPEFLTYFQNEAQLEKSRLLSDRFSAERPKGSFSTLEIQRTEQGDSAMYLCASSYPGRSYEQYFGPGTRLTVT.

Here the CDR3 DNA reads TGTGCCAGCAGCTTGATGACAGCAGCGACAGATACGCAGTATTTT. It encodes CASSLMTAATDTQYF. The chain couples TRBV5-4 to TRBJ2-3, with D perhaps matching TRBD1 (5 bases). V lost 1 base to trimming and J lost 3 bases, with 12 bases between them. Per germline, CDR1 SGHNT and CDR2 YYREEE (reference sequence). The CDR3 runs 15 residues.

J is TRBJ1-1 and V is TRBV6-6; TRBD1 aligns across 7 bases. Trimming cost V 6 bases and J 0 bases; bases outside gene matches: 1. This CDR3 has 13 amino acids. The germline V gene has CDR1 MNHNY and CDR2 SVGAGI (reference sequence). The CDR3, as DNA: TGTGCCAGCAGACAGGGGATGAACACTGAAGCTTTCTTT. Its translation is CASRQGMNTEAFF.

The chain recombines TRBV11-2 with TRBJ2-7, with 7 bases aligning to TRBD1. The CDR3 totals 17 residues. J gave up 0 bases and V 4 bases, and 12 bases lay outside the gene matches. Germline loops: CDR1 SGHAT, CDR2 FQNNGV. CDR3 DNA sequence: TGTGCCAGCAGCTCTGAGGGGTGGGGACAGATCTCCTACGAGCAGTACTTC. Amino acid sequence: CASSSEGWGQISYEQYF.

The rearrangement links TRBV5-8 to TRBJ2-5; no clear D. CDR3 length: 13 amino acids. Germline values: CDR1 SGHTS, CDR2 YDEGEE. Between the trimmed V and J ends, which lost 4 bases and 5 bases, there was a span of 12 bases. The chain's CDR3 is CASSPFNLETQYF. The CDR3 DNA reads TGTGCCAGCAGCCCTTTTAATCTGGAGACCCAGTACTTC.

The V gene is TRBV9, the J gene TRBJ1-3; tentative D call: TRBD1 (6 bases). The CDR3 is 14 amino acids. The germline gives CDR1 SGDLS, CDR2 YYNGEE. V dropped 4 bases and J dropped 4 bases, with 12 bases sitting between them. The CDR3 DNA reads as TGTGCCAGCAGCTCTCAGGGGTACGGAAACACCATATATTTT. It yields the protein CASSSQGYGNTIYF.

This chain uses TRBV4-2 with TRBJ1-2; the D is unclear. CDR3 size: 15 residues. Germline CDR1 and CDR2: LGHNA and YNFKEQ. Between the trimmed V and J ends, which lost 1 base and 5 bases, there was a span of 14 bases. The CDR3 loop reads CASSQASFLPYGYTF. DNA of the CDR3: TGTGCCAGCAGCCAAGCCAGCTTTCTACCTTATGGCTACACCTTC.

CDR3 protein: CASSLITTEAFF. In nucleotides, the CDR3 is TGTGCCAGCAGCTTGATAACCACTGAAGCTTTCTTT. The rearrangement uses TRBV5-6 and TRBJ1-1; D not certain. The CDR3 runs to 12 residues. CDR1 is SGHDT and CDR2 is YYEEEE in the germline V gene. The ends were cut back, 1 base at V and 4 bases at J, with 5 bases in the middle.

The chain combines TRBV5-1 with TRBJ1-6, with D possibly matching TRBD1 (6 bases). Germline V gene lookup returns CDR1 SGHRS and CDR2 YFSETQ. There are 16 residues in the CDR3. The V end lost 5 bases, the J end lost 8 bases, and 20 bases lay between the germline ends. Written as DNA, the CDR3 is TGCGCCAGCAGGCAGAGTTTCAGGGGACCGTATTCACCCCTCCACTTT. It encodes CASRQSFRGPYSPLHF.

This clone has just one count. V usage is TRBV19 and J usage is TRBJ1-5; D not certain. CDR1 LNHDA and CDR2 SQIVND come from the germline V gene (reference sequence). V lost 5 bases and J 0 bases, leaving 11 bases between the germline ends. The CDR3 consists of 15 residues. The CDR3 loop reads CASSPDHYSNQPQHF. The CDR3 DNA reads TGTGCCAGTAGTCCTGACCATTATAGCAATCAGCCCCAGCATTTT. Drawing the rest from reference TRBV19 and TRBJ1-5, the complete variable domain is DGGITQSPKYLFRKEGQNVTLSCEQNLNHDAMYWYRQDPGQGLRLIYYSQIVNDFQKGDIAEGYSVSREKKESFPLTVTSAQKNPTAFYLCASSPDHYSNQPQHFGDGTRLSIL.

Only a few counts were recorded for this clone. The V and J genes are TRBV7-9 and TRBJ1-1, with D perhaps TRBD1 (6 bases). V gave up 3 bases and J gave up 1 base, with 9 bases separating them. Germline CDR1 is SEHNR and CDR2 is FQNEAQ (reference sequence). The CDR3 sequence is 14 residues long. The CDR3 bases are TGTGCCAGCAGCTTTCTCAGGGGGAACACTGAAGCTTTCTTT. Translated, it gives CASSFLRGNTEAFF.

V gene TRBV28 combines with J gene TRBJ1-2; D call uncertain. With 8 bases removed from V and 4 bases from J, the gap between germline ends came to 8 bases. The CDR3 has 11 amino acids. The germline CDR1 and CDR2 sequences are MDHEN and SYDVKM. The DNA for the CDR3 is TGTGCCAGCGGAACAATCTATGGCTACACCTTC. As protein: CASGTIYGYTF.

This rearrangement joins TRBV9 to TRBJ2-1; 9 positions match TRBD1. The germline gives CDR1 SGDLS, CDR2 YYNGEE. V lost 4 bases and J lost 4; bases outside the gene matches: 6. This CDR3 contains 15 residues. The CDR3 sequence: CASSLTGTGYNEQFF. The CDR3, as DNA: TGTGCCAGCAGCCTAACGGGGACAGGGTACAATGAGCAGTTCTTC.

The rearrangement joins TRBV4-3 to TRBJ2-7; D may match TRBD1 or TRBD2 (6 bases each). Germline loops: CDR1 LGHNA, CDR2 YSLEER. Trimming took off 0 bases at V and 3 bases at J, with 12 bases between the two ends. This CDR3 has 15 residues. CDR3 sequence reads: CASSQEGGTFYEQYF. The DNA for the CDR3 is TGCGCCAGCAGCCAAGAAGGGGGGACCTTCTACGAGCAGTACTTC.

The rearrangement joins TRBV28 to TRBJ2-3; 7 positions agree with TRBD1. The CDR3 is 19 residues long. Trimming at V came to 2 bases and at J to 3 bases, leaving 17 bases not matched to a gene. Germline CDR1 MDHEN, CDR2 SYDVKM. In DNA, the CDR3 is TGTGCCAGCAGTTTAATGCCCCCAACAGGGGAAGTAAGGACAGATACGCAGTATTTT. This translates into CASSLMPPTGEVRTDTQYF.

This chain links TRBV10-3 with TRBJ2-7; TRBD1 matches 10 bases. The CDR3 sequence is 13 residues long. J gave up 2 bases and V 10 bases, and 5 bases lay outside the gene matches. Germline V gene data show CDR1 as ENHRY and CDR2 as SYGVKD. This CDR3 reads CASRDRGPYEQYF. For the CDR3, the DNA is TGTGCCAGCCGGGACAGGGGACCCTACGAGCAGTACTTC.

J is TRBJ1-1 and V is TRBV30; D ambiguous. Trimming took off 8 bases at V and 2 bases at J, with 6 bases between the two ends. From germline, CDR1 is GTSNPN and CDR2 SVGIG (reference sequence). The CDR3 consists of 10 residues. CDR3 sequence reads: CAGENTEAFF. In nucleotides, the CDR3 is TGTGCCGGGGAAAACACTGAAGCTTTCTTT.

This rearrangement joins TRBV19 to TRBJ2-2, with 8 positions matching TRBD2. The CDR3 has 17 residues. The ends lost 5 bases at V and 2 bases at J; junction bases unmatched: 10. The germline CDR1 and CDR2 sequences are LNHDA and SQIVND (reference sequence). CDR3 protein: CASSPSSGRANTGELFF. The CDR3 DNA sequence: TGTGCCAGTAGTCCCTCTTCCGGGAGGGCTAACACCGGGGAGCTGTTTTTT.